The 28 T cell receptor beta chains given below trace back to one sample, sequenced in a study of tumor-infiltrating lymphocytes in localized non-small cell lung cancer. The table came from immunoSEQ multiplex PCR; TCRdb's copy has only in-frame clones and leaves some out. This sample carries roughly 12,000 clones, 70% to 85% of them seen once, and the ten largest clones take 9% to 15%. Input material: uninvolved lung tissue not adjacent to the tumor. The receptors were gathered from a human donor with non-small cell lung cancer.

The chain links TRBV18 to TRBJ2-3, with 9 bases that match TRBD2. V dropped 3 bases and J dropped 2; count of bases not matched to a gene: 9. Per germline, CDR1 KGHSH and CDR2 LQKENI. The CDR3 totals 17 residues. The CDR3, as DNA: TGTGCCAGCTCACCTATAATGACTAGCGGAAACACAGATACGCAGTATTTT. Its protein product is CASSPIMTSGNTDTQYF. Based on the CDR3 plus reference TRBV18 and TRBJ2-3, the full variable domain is NAGVMQNPRHLVRRRGQEARLRCSPMKGHSHVYWYRQLPEEGLKFMVYLQKENIIDESGMPKERFSAEFPKEGPSILRIQQVVRGDSAAYFCASSPIMTSGNTDTQYFGPGTRLTVL.

Turning to this clone: The germline gene is not matched at one end of the junction; a read error may be the cause. This chain links TRBV19 with TRBJ2-7, with D perhaps matching TRBD2 (5 bases). Germline CDR1 is LNHDA and CDR2 is SQIVND (reference sequence). The CDR3 has 11 amino acids. The chain's CDR3 is CASSIGADLVF. CDR3 in DNA: TGTGCCAGTAGTATAGGTGCGGACTTAGTCTTC.

The gene calls are TRBV7-9 and TRBJ2-7, with D perhaps TRBD1 or TRBD2 (6 bases each). The V and J ends lost 7 bases and 0 bases respectively, with 25 bases between them. The germline CDR1 and CDR2 sequences are SEHNR and FQNEAQ (reference sequence). The CDR3 length is 18 residues. Written as DNA, the CDR3 is TGTGCCAGCACCCACTACGGGGGCGCAGAGACGGCCTCCTACGAGCAGTACTTC. It specifies CASTHYGGAETASYEQYF.

This clone was detected once. The rearrangement joins TRBV11-2 to TRBJ2-3; 11 bases agree with TRBD2. The V gene end was trimmed by 5 bases and the J gene end by 6 bases; junction bases not matched to a gene: 13. From germline, CDR1 is SGHAT and CDR2 FQNNGV. This CDR3 spans 17 amino acids. The CDR3 nucleotides are TGTGCCAGCAGCCCCCCCCTACTAGCGGGGGCGGGGGATACGCAGTATTTT. This translates into CASSPPLLAGAGDTQYF.

The V and J genes are TRBV5-6 and TRBJ2-3, with D possibly matching TRBD2 (6 bases). V shed 4 bases and J shed 4 bases, with 19 bases lying between them. The CDR3 is 16 amino acids. CDR1 SGHDT and CDR2 YYEEEE come from the germline V gene. CDR3 coding DNA: TGTGCCAGCAGCGCAGCAGGAGGGGCCGTGGCAGATACGCAGTATTTT. Protein: CASSAAGGAVADTQYF.

The chain links TRBV7-6 to TRBJ2-4; no definite D call. V was clipped by 5 bases and J by 7 bases, with 12 bases between them. The CDR3 totals 13 residues. Germline assignment: CDR1 SGHVS and CDR2 FNYEAQ. The CDR3 sequence is CASSRDLGNIQYF. CDR3 in DNA: TGTGCCAGCAGCCGAGACCTAGGGAACATTCAGTACTTC.

CDR3 residues: CASSRDQGMYSPLHF. In nucleotides, the CDR3 is TGTGCCAGCAGCCGCGACCAGGGGATGTATTCACCCCTCCACTTT. J is TRBJ1-6 and V is TRBV7-2, with a weak D call TRBD1 (6 bases). The CDR3 has 15 amino acids. Trimming removed 5 bases from V and 8 bases from J, with 16 bases in between. Germline CDR1 and CDR2: SGHTA and FQGNSA.

This chain uses TRBV7-6 with TRBJ1-4; D unclear. Per the germline V gene, CDR1 is SGHVS and CDR2 is FNYEAQ. The V end was cut by 6 bases, the J end by 5 bases, with 10 bases between. CDR3 length: 13 amino acids. The CDR3 is CASRDWQNEKLFF. CDR3 coding DNA: TGTGCCAGCAGGGACTGGCAGAATGAAAAACTGTTTTTT.

The chain employs TRBV4-2 and TRBJ2-7, with 8 bases lining up with TRBD2. The CDR3 runs to 16 residues. After removal of 0 bases from V and 1 base from J, the junction contained 5 bases not matched to a gene. The germline V gene has CDR1 LGHNA and CDR2 YNFKEQ. The CDR3 sequence: CASSQDLSSGSYEQYF. In DNA form, the CDR3 reads TGTGCCAGCAGCCAAGATCTATCTAGCGGGTCCTACGAGCAGTACTTC.

CDR3 sequence: CASRLSPGLAGSNEQFF. The CDR3 coding sequence is TGTGCCAGCAGGCTTTCTCCGGGACTAGCGGGGAGCAATGAGCAGTTCTTC. This rearrangement joins TRBV5-6 to TRBJ2-1; TRBD2 matches 13 bases. This CDR3 region has 17 residues. After removal of 5 bases from V and 6 bases from J, the junction contained 11 bases not matched to a gene. Germline assignment: CDR1 SGHDT and CDR2 YYEEEE.

The rearrangement uses TRBV4-3 and TRBJ2-6, with D maybe TRBD1 (6 bases). The CDR3 runs to 16 residues. The V end lost 1 base, the J end lost 2 bases, and 9 bases lay between the germline ends. CDR1 LGHNA and CDR2 YSLEER come from the germline V gene. CDR3 DNA: TGCGCCAGCAGCCAAGGGAACAGGGCTGGGGCCAACGTCCTGACTTTC. It is translated as CASSQGNRAGANVLTF.

The CDR3 DNA reads as TGTGCCAGCAGCGGTACGGGGGACGACACTGAAGCTTTCTTT. It specifies CASSGTGDDTEAFF. The chain links TRBV5-4 to TRBJ1-1; possible D gene TRBD1, 5 bases. The CDR3 sequence is 14 residues long. Trimming took 4 bases from V and 3 from J, leaving 13 bases between them. CDR1 and CDR2 from the germline V gene are SGHNT and YYREEE (reference sequence).

V is TRBV19 and J is TRBJ1-5; D not certain. This CDR3 contains 15 residues. In germline, CDR1 is LNHDA, CDR2 SQIVND (reference sequence). V lost 7 bases and J lost 4, with 17 bases in between. Written as DNA, the CDR3 is TGTGCCAGTACCGTGGGCGTAGGGTTAAATCAGCCCCAGCATTTT. Translating gives CASTVGVGLNQPQHF.

The rearrangement uses TRBV28 and TRBJ1-2; D not resolved. Germline V gene lookup returns CDR1 MDHEN and CDR2 SYDVKM. V gave up 3 bases and J gave up 2 bases, with 7 bases separating them. The CDR3 extends over 13 amino acids. The CDR3 loop is CASSLTPNYGYTF. The CDR3 nucleotides are TGTGCCAGCAGTTTGACACCGAACTATGGCTACACCTTC.

The chain combines TRBV5-5 with TRBJ1-3, with 7 bases matching TRBD1. Germline lookup yields CDR1 SGHKS and CDR2 YYEKEE (reference sequence). The CDR3 spans 17 residues. With V trimmed by 0 bases and J by 7 bases, 13 bases remained unmatched. The chain's CDR3 is CASSLAAGQTFFNTIYF. The CDR3 region has the DNA TGTGCCAGCAGCTTGGCCGCGGGACAGACTTTTTTCAACACCATATATTTT.

This chain joins TRBV7-2 and TRBJ1-6; 8 bases align to TRBD1. V lost 2 bases to trimming and J lost 7 bases; unmatched junction nucleotides: 16. This CDR3 has 19 residues. The germline gives CDR1 SGHTA, CDR2 FQGNSA. The CDR3 region has the DNA TGTGCCAGCAGCTTACTCCTGGCTACTCCGGGACAGGCAAATTCACCCCTCCACTTT. This gives the protein CASSLLLATPGQANSPLHF.

This chain uses TRBV15 with TRBJ1-2, with a weak D call TRBD1 (5 bases). Trimming cost V 1 base and J 1 base, with 7 bases left between them. The CDR3 runs to 14 residues. The germline gives CDR1 LNHNV, CDR2 YYDKDF (reference sequence). The CDR3 DNA follows: TGTGCCACCAGCAGAGGGGGGAATAACTATGGCTACACCTTC. Protein sequence: CATSRGGNNYGYTF.

This chain joins TRBV7-2 and TRBJ2-3; D is ambiguous. Germline loops: CDR1 SGHTA, CDR2 FQGNSA. V shed 3 bases and J shed 14 bases, with 18 bases lying between them. The CDR3 is 13 amino acids. The CDR3: CASSLQKTGLWYF. CDR3 DNA: TGTGCCAGCAGCTTGCAGAAGACTGGTCTTTGGTATTTT.

This clone has only one observation. This chain uses TRBV9 with TRBJ2-5; 15 bases agree with TRBD2. Germline trimming cut 4 bases from V and 5 bases from J; bases unmatched to any gene: 15. The germline V gene encodes CDR1 SGDLS and CDR2 YYNGEE. The CDR3 consists of 19 residues. This chain's CDR3 is CASSHPGLAGGPGRETQYF. CDR3 coding DNA: TGTGCCAGCAGCCACCCCGGACTAGCGGGGGGGCCTGGGAGGGAGACCCAGTACTTC.

The count of this clone is one. The chain carries TRBV5-1 and TRBJ2-3; 8 bases fit TRBD2. Germline CDR1 and CDR2: SGHRS and YFSETQ. The CDR3 loop spans 16 amino acids. J was trimmed by 2 bases and V by 2 bases; bases with no gene match: 7. CDR3 sequence (DNA): TGCGCCAGCAGCTTCGGGGAGCGGGGGAACACAGATACGCAGTATTTT. Amino acid sequence: CASSFGERGNTDTQYF.

The V call is TRBV27, the J call TRBJ2-3, with TRBD1 matching 7 bases. With 4 bases clipped from V and 5 bases from J, the junction kept 9 bases outside the gene matches. The CDR3 contains 15 residues. CDR1 MNHEY and CDR2 SMNVEV come from the germline V gene (reference sequence). DNA for the CDR3: TGTGCCAGCAGTTCACAGGGGTTGCAAGGAGATACGCAGTATTTT. It translates to CASSSQGLQGDTQYF.

This chain links TRBV11-2 with TRBJ1-5; TRBD1 might be the D (5 bases). CDR3 length: 15 residues. Germline V gene sequence: CDR1 SGHAT, CDR2 FQNNGV. Trimming removed 0 bases from V and 3 bases from J, with 9 bases in between. Here the CDR3 reads CASSLDPGYNQPQHF. Here the CDR3 DNA reads TGTGCCAGCAGCTTAGATCCAGGGTACAATCAGCCCCAGCATTTT. Supplemented by reference TRBV11-2 and TRBJ1-5, the full variable domain reads EAGVAQSPRYKIIEKRQSVAFWCNPISGHATLYWYQQILGQGPKLLIQFQNNGVVDDSQLPKDRFSAERLKGVDSTLKIQPAKLEDSAVYLCASSLDPGYNQPQHFGDGTRLSIL.

J is TRBJ2-7 and V is TRBV4-3; TRBD1 might be the D (5 bases). V was trimmed by 4 bases and J by 4 bases, leaving 14 bases between them. The CDR3 loop spans 14 amino acids. The germline V gene encodes CDR1 LGHNA and CDR2 YSLEER. The CDR3 DNA is TGCGCCAGCAGCCCTTATAGGGGCCCTTACGAGCAGTACTTC. Protein product: CASSPYRGPYEQYF.

This clone occurred once. The chain joins TRBV7-3 to TRBJ2-1, with TRBD2 matching 9 bases. J gave up 4 bases and V 0 bases, and 1 base lay outside the gene matches. The CDR3 runs 15 residues. Germline V gene data show CDR1 as SGHTA and CDR2 as FQGTGA. CDR3 nucleotide sequence: TGTGCCAGCAGCTTAACTAGCGGGGGATACAATGAGCAGTTCTTC. It yields the protein CASSLTSGGYNEQFF.

This chain uses TRBV5-1 with TRBJ2-5; D is perhaps TRBD1 or TRBD2 (5 bases each). CDR3 length: 15 amino acids. Germline V CDR1 and CDR2: SGHRS, YFSETQ. The V and J ends lost 1 base and 5 bases respectively, with 15 bases between them. In DNA, the CDR3 is TGCGCCAGCAGCTTGTATCAGTCCTGGGGGGAGACCCAGTACTTC. This translates into CASSLYQSWGETQYF.

The V gene is TRBV30, the J gene TRBJ1-3; D gene unclear. V gave up 0 bases and J gave up 0 bases, with 15 bases separating them. Germline V CDR1 and CDR2: GTSNPN, SVGIG (reference sequence). CDR3 length: 17 residues. The CDR3, as DNA: TGTGCCTGGAGTGTCCGCGGGGTGGGCAGCTCTGGAAACACCATATATTTT. Its translation: CAWSVRGVGSSGNTIYF.

The CDR3, as DNA: TGTGCCAGCAGCCCAGACTGGGGTGGCGGCTATGGCTACACCTTC. Residues: CASSPDWGGGYGYTF. The chain has TRBV9 and TRBJ1-2; D gene ambiguous. The V end lost 4 bases, the J end lost 4 bases, and 17 bases lay between the germline ends. Germline V CDR1 and CDR2: SGDLS, YYNGEE. The CDR3 is 15 amino acids.

Only one count was recorded for this clone. The chain has TRBV19 and TRBJ1-3; possible D gene TRBD1, 5 bases. Germline values: CDR1 LNHDA, CDR2 SQIVND (reference sequence). Trimming took 9 bases from V and 2 from J, leaving 11 bases between them. There are 13 residues in the CDR3. The CDR3 DNA is TGTGCCAGCACGACAGTAACTGGAAACACCATATATTTT. It specifies CASTTVTGNTIYF.